The TCR beta chain under discussion was sequenced for a study of cytomegalovirus exposure and HLA in healthy donors. Study-wide results and limits: Some V segments, including TRBV6-2 and TRBV6-3, were excluded as indistinguishable.

Unmatched junction bases numbered 5, after V lost 4 bases and J lost 3 bases. This CDR3 is 16 amino acids long. CDR1 and CDR2 (germline): MGHRA, YSYEKL. This clone was seen a few times. What it binds is not known. PCR involved 60 Vbeta and 13 Jbeta primers. Only in-frame clones appear in the TCRdb table, and some are missing; sequencing was by immunoSEQ multiplex PCR. The sample lists roughly 90,000 clones, 80% occurring once. The TCR sequence derives from a man aged 18 to 30 in good health and CMV-seronegative. The chain has TRBV4-1 and TRBJ2-1; TRBD1 matches 11 bases. Material: PBMCs. CDR3 nucleotides: TGCGCCAGCAGCCCTTTGGACAGGGGGCTCTACAATGAGCAGTTCTTC. Protein sequence: CASSPLDRGLYNEQFF.